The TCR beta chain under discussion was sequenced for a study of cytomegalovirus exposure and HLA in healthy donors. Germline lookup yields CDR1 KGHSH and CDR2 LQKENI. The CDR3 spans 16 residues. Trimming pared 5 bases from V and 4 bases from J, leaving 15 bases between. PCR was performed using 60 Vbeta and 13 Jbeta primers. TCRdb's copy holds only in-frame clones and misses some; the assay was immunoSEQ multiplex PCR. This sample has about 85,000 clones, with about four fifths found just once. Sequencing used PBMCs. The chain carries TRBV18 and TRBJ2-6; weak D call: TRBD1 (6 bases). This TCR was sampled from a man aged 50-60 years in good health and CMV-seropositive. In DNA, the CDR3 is TGTGCCAGCTCATCCATCTACAGGGTCGGGGCCAACGTCCTGACTTTC. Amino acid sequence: CASSSIYRVGANVLTF.